This TCR beta chain was captured in a study of blood T cell repertoires in COVID-19. Study summary: Acute-phase and convalescent COVID-19 samples originated in the United States, Italy and Spain. T cells, B-cell-depleted T cells, or PBMCs provided the cDNA or gDNA that served as material.

This CDR3 spans 15 amino acids. CDR1 is SGHTA and CDR2 is FQGTGA in the germline V gene. With 11 bases removed from V and 0 bases from J, the gap between germline ends came to 19 bases. Per the authors' pipeline: Nucleated cell number was recorded as an estimate derived from reference gene primer amplification. Data came from immunoSEQ multiplex PCR; TCRdb stores just in-frame clones and leaves some out. V and J calls and clone size are given by that table; D and trimming were obtained from the DNA. The sample includes under 250,000 clones, over 75% of them seen just once. This receptor was obtained from a woman older than 75 with acute or convalescent COVID-19. This chain connects TRBV7-3 to TRBJ1-1; maybe TRBD1 (5 bases). Sequencing was performed on peripheral blood. The CDR3 is CARLLGQSMNTEAFF. The CDR3 DNA reads as TGTGCCCGGCTACTGGGGCAGTCCATGAACACTGAAGCTTTCTTT.